The rows below give T cell receptor beta chains drawn from one sample of a study of T cells in localized non-small cell lung cancer. Measured with immunoSEQ multiplex PCR; TCRdb has only the in-frame clones, and not every one. This sample carries about 19,000 clones, 83% of them seen once, and the ten largest clones take roughly 4.5%. Source: peripheral blood, taken before any cancer treatment. The receptors were sampled from a man aged 40 to 69 with stage I lung adenocarcinoma. Both conserved end residues are part of each CDR3. D genes are given only for firm matches. Size values are once, few and many counts, or a class for expanded clones, and some rows have none.

clone_size j_call v_call d_call cdr3_aa cdr3_nt
- TRBJ2-7 TRBV4-1 TRBD2 CASSQVWGAGVYEQYF TGCGCCAGCAGCCAAGTTTGGGGAGCGGGAGTGTACGAGCAGTACTTC
- TRBJ1-1 TRBV19 - CASSIGDANTEAFF TGTGCCAGTAGTATTGGGGACGCGAACACTGAAGCTTTCTTT
- TRBJ2-7 TRBV6-1 - CASSDLRWDYEQYF TGTGCCAGCAGTGACCTCCGGTGGGACTACGAGCAGTACTTC
- TRBJ1-1 TRBV11-3 - CASSVGLGTEAFF TGTGCCAGCAGCGTCGGACTGGGCACTGAAGCTTTCTTT
- TRBJ2-5 TRBV7-9 - CASSSPEYGIQETQYF TGTGCCAGCAGCTCGCCGGAGTATGGGATCCAAGAGACCCAGTACTTC
- TRBJ1-5 TRBV5-8 - CASGYRYQPQHF TGTGCCAGCGGTTACAGGTATCAGCCCCAGCATTTT
- TRBJ1-2 TRBV28 TRBD1 CASSKIVGTGINSPWGYTF TGTGCCAGCAGTAAAATTGTGGGGACAGGTATTAATAGTCCGTGGGGCTACACCTTC
- TRBJ1-4 TRBV5-5 - CASSYASGEKLFF TGTGCCAGCAGTTACGCGTCGGGTGAAAAACTGTTTTTT
once TRBJ1-1 TRBV9 - CASSTHAGLNTEAFF TGTGCCAGCAGCACTCATGCAGGCCTGAACACTGAAGCTTTCTTT
- TRBJ1-2 TRBV29-1 TRBD1 CSVRFGTGGPNYGYTF TGCAGCGTTCGATTCGGGACAGGAGGGCCTAACTATGGCTACACCTTC
- TRBJ2-7 TRBV7-8 TRBD1 CASSLGTATSYEQYF TGTGCCAGCAGCCTCGGGACAGCGACTTCCTACGAGCAGTACTTC
- TRBJ2-7 TRBV4-1 TRBD2 CASSQVLTSGAYEQYF TGCGCCAGCAGCCAAGTTCTGACTAGCGGAGCCTACGAGCAGTACTTC
- TRBJ1-1 TRBV28 - CASSFGHPEAFF TGTGCCAGCAGTTTCGGTCACCCTGAAGCTTTCTTT
- TRBJ2-7 TRBV6-6 TRBD1 CASSYSGQANYEQYF TGTGCCAGCAGTTACTCCGGACAGGCCAACTACGAGCAGTACTTC
- TRBJ1-2 TRBV6-5 TRBD1 CASSYGQGNWGYTF TGTGCCAGCAGTTACGGACAGGGGAATTGGGGCTACACCTTC
- TRBJ2-5 TRBV20-1 - CSARLAETQYF TGCAGTGCTAGGCTGGCCGAGACCCAGTACTTC
- TRBJ1-1 TRBV7-9 - CASSSPRGGRDTEAFF TGTGCCAGCAGCTCACCCCGAGGGGGGAGGGACACTGAAGCTTTCTTT
- TRBJ1-2 TRBV7-2 - CASDSQQGGATF TGTGCCAGCGACTCACAGCAGGGTGGGGCCACCTTC
- TRBJ1-1 TRBV5-1 TRBD1 CASSGGQPNTEAFF TGCGCCAGCAGCGGGGGACAGCCGAACACTGAAGCTTTCTTT
- TRBJ2-7 TRBV10-3 - CAISLTGVIRYEQYF TGTGCCATCAGTCTTACGGGAGTTATTCGTTACGAGCAGTACTTC
- TRBJ2-1 TRBV19 - CASSIDTYNEQFF TGTGCCAGTAGTATAGACACCTACAATGAGCAGTTCTTC
- TRBJ2-3 TRBV19 - CASRGRIAATDTQYF TGTGCCAGTAGGGGCCGCATCGCCGCCACAGATACGCAGTATTTT
- TRBJ2-4 TRBV5-1 TRBD2 CASSLASGRNIQYF TGCGCCAGCAGCTTGGCTAGCGGGAGAAACATTCAGTACTTC
- TRBJ2-5 TRBV6-5 TRBD2 CASRSGGEETQYF TGTGCCAGCAGGAGCGGGGGGGAGGAGACCCAGTACTTC